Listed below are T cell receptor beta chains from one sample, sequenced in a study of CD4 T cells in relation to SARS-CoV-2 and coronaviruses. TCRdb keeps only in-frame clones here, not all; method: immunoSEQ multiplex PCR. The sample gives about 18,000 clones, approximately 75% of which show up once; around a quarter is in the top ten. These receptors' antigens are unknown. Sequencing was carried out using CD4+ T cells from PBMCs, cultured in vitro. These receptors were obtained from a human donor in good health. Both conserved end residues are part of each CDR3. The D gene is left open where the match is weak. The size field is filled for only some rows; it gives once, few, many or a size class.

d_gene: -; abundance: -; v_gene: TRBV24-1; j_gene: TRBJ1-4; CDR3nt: TGTGCCATCAAAAGTCTCAGGACTAATGAAAAACTGTTTTTT; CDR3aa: CAIKSLRTNEKLFF
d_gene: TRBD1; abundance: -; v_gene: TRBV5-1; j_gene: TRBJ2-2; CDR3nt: TGCGCCAGCAGACTATCAGGGGGTAACACCGGGGAGCTGTTTTTT; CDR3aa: CASRLSGGNTGELFF
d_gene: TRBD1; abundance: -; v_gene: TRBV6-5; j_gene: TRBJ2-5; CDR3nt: TGTGCCAGCAGCTCCCTTACAGGGGGGTCAGAGACCCAGTACTTC; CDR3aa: CASSSLTGGSETQYF
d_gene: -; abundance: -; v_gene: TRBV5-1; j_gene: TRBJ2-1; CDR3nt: TGCGCCAGCAGCTTAGACCCTGGGGCGGGTGCCGGGGGGCAGTTCTTC; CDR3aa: CASSLDPGAGAGGQFF
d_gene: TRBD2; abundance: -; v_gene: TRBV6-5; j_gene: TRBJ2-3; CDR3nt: TGTGCCAGCAGTTCTCGGGACTATCGCACAGATACGCAGTATTTT; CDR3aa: CASSSRDYRTDTQYF
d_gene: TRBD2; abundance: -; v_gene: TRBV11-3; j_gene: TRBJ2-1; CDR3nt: TGTGCCAGCAGCCCTAGCGGAAGCTCCTACAATGAGCAGTTCTTC; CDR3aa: CASSPSGSSYNEQFF
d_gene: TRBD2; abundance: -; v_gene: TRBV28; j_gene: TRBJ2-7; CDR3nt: TGTGCCAGCAGTTCAACTAGCGAAACCTACGAGCAGTACTTC; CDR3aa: CASSSTSETYEQYF
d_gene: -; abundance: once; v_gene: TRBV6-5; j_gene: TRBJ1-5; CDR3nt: TGTGCCAGCAGTTACATCCCCCGGGACGGTCAGCCCCAGCATTTT; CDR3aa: CASSYIPRDGQPQHF
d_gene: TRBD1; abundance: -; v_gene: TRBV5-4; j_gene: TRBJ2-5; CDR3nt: TGTGCCAGCAGCTACACAGGGGCGGAGACCCAGTACTTC; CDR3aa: CASSYTGAETQYF
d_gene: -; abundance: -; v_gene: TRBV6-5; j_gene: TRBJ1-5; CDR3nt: TGTGCCAGCAGTTTAGTGGCCAATCAGCCCCAGCATTTT; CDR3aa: CASSLVANQPQHF
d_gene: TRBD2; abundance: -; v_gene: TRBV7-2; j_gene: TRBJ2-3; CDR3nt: TGTGCCAGCAGCTTAGCTCCTAGCGGGATTGGTTCAGATACGCAGTATTTT; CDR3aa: CASSLAPSGIGSDTQYF
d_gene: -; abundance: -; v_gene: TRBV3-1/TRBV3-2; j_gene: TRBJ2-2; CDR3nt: TGTGCCAGCAGCCAAGATGGGGCCGTTGGGGGGGAGCTGTTTTTT; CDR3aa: CASSQDGAVGGELFF
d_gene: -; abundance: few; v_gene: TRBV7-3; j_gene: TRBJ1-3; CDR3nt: TGTGCCAGCAGCCCGGAGGGGCTCGGAAACACCATATATTTT; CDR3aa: CASSPEGLGNTIYF
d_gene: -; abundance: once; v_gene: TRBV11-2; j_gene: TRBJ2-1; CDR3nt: TGTGCCAGCGGCGGCGCGGGTAACTCCTACAATGAGCAGTTCTTC; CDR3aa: CASGGAGNSYNEQFF
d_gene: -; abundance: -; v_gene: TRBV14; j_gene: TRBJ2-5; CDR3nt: TGTGCCAGCAGCCAAGTGCATGAGACCCAGTACTTC; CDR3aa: CASSQVHETQYF
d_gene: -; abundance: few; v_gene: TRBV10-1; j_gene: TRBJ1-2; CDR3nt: TGCGCCAGCAGTTTCGACAGAAACTATGGCTACACCTTC; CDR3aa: CASSFDRNYGYTF
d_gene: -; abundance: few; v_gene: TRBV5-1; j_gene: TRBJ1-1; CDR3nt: TGCGCCAGCAGACTTGACAGTGAAGCTTTCTTT; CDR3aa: CASRLDSEAFF
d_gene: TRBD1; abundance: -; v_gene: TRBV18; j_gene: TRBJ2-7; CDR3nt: TGTGCCAGCTCACCAGACAGGGCTTTCTACGAGCAGTACTTC; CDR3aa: CASSPDRAFYEQYF